One T cell receptor (beta chain) is described in this entry. The clone's antigen remains unknown. These data come from a study of T cells expressing NK-cell markers (dated by TCRdb to the early 2020s). As for the study more broadly: In sorted CD3+CD56+NKG2C+, CD3+CD56+NKG2C- and CD3+CD56-NKG2C+ T-cell subsets from eight donors, TCR beta-chain repertoires were profiled. Of the eight sequenced donors, seven were found to be HCMV-seropositive and one was found to be HCMV-seronegative. The eight sequenced donors were randomly selected healthy volunteers, three men and five women. Illumina HiSeq 2000/2500, MiSeq or NextSeq was used to sequence libraries as 2 x 150 bp reads. Overall study results and their limits: Whether the expanded NKG2C-expressing T cell clones were specific for HCMV antigens was left unclear. In more than 5 donors, the dominant CD3+CD56+NKG2C+ clonotypes were found to rank among the top 10 CD8+ clonotypes and to make up roughly 1.0-7.5% of CD8+ T cells. Those dominant clonotypes were again the most abundant among CD3+CD56-NKG2C+ cells in a handful of donors, at about 28.3-65%.

Instrument on record: Illumina HiSeq 2000. TCR beta cDNA libraries were prepared using 5'RACE template switching, which introduced a universal primer site and unique molecular identifiers. cDNA synthesis was primed from the TCR beta constant segment, followed by two successive PCR amplification steps. As for the authors' bioinformatics: MIGEC handled demultiplexing of the reads and grouping by UMI, while MiTCR was used to assemble and quantify clonotypes. Only TCR cDNA sequences supported by at least two reads were kept to exclude erroneous sequences. The tcR package was used for downstream repertoire analysis, with clonotypes matched between fractions based on CDR3 nucleotide sequence plus V segment. VDJmatch was used to annotate antigen specificity against VDJdb, with one amino acid substitution in CDR3 allowed. Each CDR3 protein sequence appears as one entry after TCRdb reprocessed the reads, and no DNA is included. The V and J calls here are based on TCRdb, not the publication. The sample's own table lists 550,000 or so distinct CDR3 sequences. Roughly 3.4% of the sample is taken by the ten largest.

From a lookup of the germline V gene, CDR1 and CDR2 are SGHDT and YYEEEE. The CDR3 sequence holds 12 residues, the cysteine and phenylalanine included. No nucleotide data were recorded. A commercial ELISA kit detecting HCMV-specific IgG in serum was used to determine HCMV serostatus. Peripheral blood mononuclear cells were isolated from blood by Ficoll density gradient centrifugation. Sequencing was done on a sample of blood T cells: a sorted CD56 or NKG2C T cell subset, CD4+ or CD8+ T cells, or bulk PBMC T cells (not recorded which). This chain is built from TRBV5-6 and TRBJ2-7; TCRdb names TRBD1, which stays unverified in the absence of DNA. The source of this sequence is a man between 18 and 35 years old in good health. Donor details come from another sample of the same person, matched by shared clones. The CDR3 region reads CASNTGLQEQYF.